This paragraph reports one TCR beta chain. The antigen remains unidentified. The CDR3 loop spans 13 amino acids. The V end was cut by 8 bases, the J end by 1 base, with 11 bases between. Per germline, CDR1 SGHTA and CDR2 FQGTGA. PCR employed 60 Vbeta and 13 Jbeta primers. TCRdb's table, derived via immunoSEQ multiplex PCR, lists solely in-frame clones and lacks some. This table holds about 170,000 clones, 73% found once. The data were taken from a study of cytomegalovirus exposure and HLA in healthy donors. The study, taken as a whole, reports: A likely sequencing artifact accounted for one observed cluster of highly shared sequence variants. It was assumed in the presence/absence analyses that sequencing depth was roughly uniform across donors.

The specimen sequenced was PBMCs. This sequence was found in a woman aged 18-29 years in good health and CMV-seropositive. This chain uses TRBV7-3 with TRBJ1-1, with D unresolved. CDR3 in amino acids: CASGLQTNTEAFF. The CDR3 nucleotides are TGTGCCAGCGGATTACAGACGAACACTGAAGCTTTCTTT.